The rows below give T cell receptor beta chains drawn from one sample of a study of T cell responses to AZD1222 COVID-19 vaccine. TCRdb keeps only in-frame clones here, not all; method: immunoSEQ multiplex PCR. The table shows 130,000 or so clones, with about 93% occurring only once. The material sequenced was peripheral blood, taken 28 days after the second dose of the MenACWY control vaccine. The receptors derive from an adult who received the MenACWY meningococcal vaccine as a control. The CDR3 runs from the conserved cysteine through the conserved F or W. A D gene is named only where the DNA matches it firmly. Only part of the rows carry a size: once, few, many, or a class if the clone is expanded.

CDR3 DNA	CDR3 protein	J gene	clone size	D gene	V gene
TGTGCCAGCAGTGAAGGTCAGGTCGGGAGTGGTGAAAAACTGTTTTTT	CASSEGQVGSGEKLFF	TRBJ1-4	-	-	TRBV6-1
TGTGCCAGCAGTTACTCGGGAGCGGGGGGCCAAGAGACCCAGTACTTC	CASSYSGAGGQETQYF	TRBJ2-5	-	TRBD2	TRBV6-2/TRBV6-3
TGTGCCAGCGCGGTCGGGGGGGGCTACGAGCAGTACTTC	CASAVGGGYEQYF	TRBJ2-7	once	TRBD2	TRBV9
TGTGCCAGCAGCAAGGGGGGCAGGGTGAACACTGAAGCTTTCTTT	CASSKGGRVNTEAFF	TRBJ1-1	once	-	TRBV21-1
TGTGCCAGCAGTTACGTCCAGGGGGTTCAGCCCCAGCATTTT	CASSYVQGVQPQHF	TRBJ1-5	once	TRBD1	TRBV6-2/TRBV6-3
TGTGCCAGCTCACCGAGACAGGCTAGCACAGATACGCAGTATTTT	CASSPRQASTDTQYF	TRBJ2-3	-	-	TRBV18
TGTGCCACCAGTGACAGACCTCACACGGGGGGGTACAATGAGCAGTTCTTC	CATSDRPHTGGYNEQFF	TRBJ2-1	-	TRBD2	TRBV24-1
TGTGCCAGCAGCCTACTGTCAGATACTAACTATGGCTACACCTTC	CASSLLSDTNYGYTF	TRBJ1-2	-	-	TRBV5-6
TGTGCCAGCAGCGGGGGGGAGACCCAGTACTTC	CASSGGETQYF	TRBJ2-5	-	-	TRBV5-6
TGCGCCAGCAGCCAAGAGGGACTAGCGGGGGGATTCTCCTACAATGAGCAGTTCTTC	CASSQEGLAGGFSYNEQFF	TRBJ2-1	-	TRBD2	TRBV4-3
TGTGCCAGTAGTACGGGACGTATGAGCTCTGGAAACACCATATATTTT	CASSTGRMSSGNTIYF	TRBJ1-3	-	-	TRBV19
TGTGCCAGTAGTACCTACGAATCTCCAGGGCCTGAAGCTTTCTTT	CASSTYESPGPEAFF	TRBJ1-1	-	-	TRBV19
TGTGCCAGCAGTGAATACGACAGATCGAGCTCCTATAATTCACCCCTCCACTTT	CASSEYDRSSSYNSPLHF	TRBJ1-6	-	-	TRBV6-1
TGTGCCAGCAGCAAGTGTCGGGCGGTTGAAGCTTTCTTT	CASSKCRAVEAFF	TRBJ1-1	-	-	TRBV21-1
TGCGCCAGCAGCCCCAATAGCGGGAGATGCAATGAGCAGTTCTTC	CASSPNSGRCNEQFF	TRBJ2-1	-	TRBD2	TRBV23-1
TGTGCCAGTAGTATAGCTGGGTTTGCCGGGGAGCTGTTTTTT	CASSIAGFAGELFF	TRBJ2-2	-	-	TRBV19
TGTGCCAGCAGTCGCCCAGAAGACAATGAGCAGTTCTTC	CASSRPEDNEQFF	TRBJ2-1	-	-	TRBV6-5
TGTGCCAGCAGCTTGGTCCCAGAGACCCAGTACTTC	CASSLVPETQYF	TRBJ2-5	-	-	TRBV5-6
TGTGCCAGCCCCCCCCGAGACAGGGTCACAGATACGCAGTATTTT	CASPPRDRVTDTQYF	TRBJ2-3	once	TRBD1	TRBV28
TGTGCCAGCAGCCGGGACAGGGCTAGCAATCAGCCCCAGCATTTT	CASSRDRASNQPQHF	TRBJ1-5	-	TRBD1	TRBV27
TGTGCCAGCAGCCCGGGACTAGCGGCAAATGAGCAGTTCTTC	CASSPGLAANEQFF	TRBJ2-1	-	TRBD2	TRBV5-6
TGTGCCAGCAGCTACACCACAGATACGCAGTATTTT	CASSYTTDTQYF	TRBJ2-3	-	-	TRBV11-3
TGTGCCAGCAGTTACGGTCAGGATAATTCACCCCTCCACTTT	CASSYGQDNSPLHF	TRBJ1-6	once	-	TRBV6-5
TGCAGCGTTGTGACAGGGGTACAACTAAGGAACAATGAGCAGTTCTTC	CSVVTGVQLRNNEQFF	TRBJ2-1	-	TRBD1	TRBV29-1
TGTGCCATCAGTGGCGGGACAGGGGTATCTGGAGAGACCCAGTACTTC	CAISGGTGVSGETQYF	TRBJ2-5	-	TRBD1	TRBV10-3
TGTGCCAGCAGCAAGGTTTACAGGTTTCGCACAGATACGCAGTATTTT	CASSKVYRFRTDTQYF	TRBJ2-3	-	-	TRBV21-1
TGTGCCAGTAGTATTCAGTTGGGTGCAGGCACAGATACGCAGTATTTT	CASSIQLGAGTDTQYF	TRBJ2-3	-	-	TRBV19
TGTGCCAGCAGCCGGACTAGCGGGAGAACATCCAATGAGCAGTTCTTC	CASSRTSGRTSNEQFF	TRBJ2-1	-	TRBD2	TRBV2
TGTGCCAGCAGCCAAGACCGGGGACAGGCAAGATTCGAAAAACTGTTTTTT	CASSQDRGQARFEKLFF	TRBJ1-4	-	TRBD1	TRBV14
TGTGCCAGTAGGATTCCGGGACAGGAGGTGTCAGGCTACACCTTC	CASRIPGQEVSGYTF	TRBJ1-2	-	TRBD1	TRBV19
TGCGCCAGCAGCCAAGAGGTGGGCCTCTCCTACAATGAGCAGTTCTTC	CASSQEVGLSYNEQFF	TRBJ2-1	-	-	TRBV4-1
TGCAGCGTTGCATCCGGGCCGATGAACACTGAAGCTTTCTTT	CSVASGPMNTEAFF	TRBJ1-1	-	-	TRBV29-1
TGTGCCAGCAGCTTAGTCCGGGGATACACAGATACGCAGTATTTT	CASSLVRGYTDTQYF	TRBJ2-3	-	-	TRBV11-2
TGCGCCAGCAGCTTGGAGGGGGGGAACACTGAAGCTTTCTTT	CASSLEGGNTEAFF	TRBJ1-1	-	-	TRBV5-1
TGTGCCAGCAGTATTCGCGCAGATACGCAGTATTTT	CASSIRADTQYF	TRBJ2-3	-	-	TRBV11-3